These 3 T cell receptor beta chains were all obtained from the same sample, sequenced in a study of T-cell memory formation after mild COVID-19. TCRdb reanalysed the 5' RACE reads using MiXCR and keeps one entry per CDR3 protein. In the table there are just over 200,000 distinct CDR3 sequences, approximately 10% of which are singletons. The sequenced material came from PBMCs or a T cell subset sorted from them (not recorded which). The origin of the receptors is a man aged 18 to 35 who had mild COVID-19 (a few samples of this study predate the infection). Cell type and time point are not known.

This clonotype was counted ten times or more. The chain carries TRBV20-1 and TRBJ1-2, with a possible D match to TRBD1 (6 bases). CDR3 size: 14 residues. Germline CDR1 is DFQATT and CDR2 is SNEGSKA (reference sequence). V was trimmed by 6 bases and J by 4 bases, leaving 18 bases between them. In nucleotides, the CDR3 is TGCAGTGCCGGGACAACCCAGCTTTCCTATGGCTACACCTTC. It yields the protein CSAGTTQLSYGYTF.

The chain carries TRBV7-2 and TRBJ2-1, with D uncertain. Germline V gives CDR1 SGHTA, CDR2 FQGNSA. The CDR3 has 16 amino acids. The V end lost 4 bases, the J end lost 0 bases, and 13 bases lay between the germline ends. Here the CDR3 DNA reads TGTGCCAGCAGCTCAACACCTCTGAGCTCCTACAATGAGCAGTTCTTC. Translation: CASSSTPLSSYNEQFF.

This clonotype was seen at least ten times. The chain links TRBV5-1 to TRBJ2-3; TRBD2 agrees at 8 bases. J gave up 5 bases and V 2 bases, and 16 bases lay outside the gene matches. The CDR3 has 18 amino acids. CDR1 and CDR2 from the germline V gene are SGHRS and YFSETQ. CDR3 protein: CASSFRFIQRGHQDTQYF. The CDR3 DNA follows: TGCGCCAGCAGCTTTCGGTTTATCCAGCGGGGGCACCAAGATACGCAGTATTTT.